This entry describes one T cell receptor (beta chain). Time point reported: sample taken at primary tumor resection. From tumor, nontumor lung or frozen PBMC, whole RNA was taken unsorted for sequencing. The CDR3 contains 14 residues. The germline CDR1 and CDR2 sequences are SNHLY and FYNNEI. V was trimmed by 2 bases and J by 0 bases, leaving 5 bases between them. The sample belongs to a study of spatial heterogeneity in lung cancer. Study-wide background: Among detected sequences, beta-chain ones consistently exceeded alpha-chain ones in number. The average appearance count of each unique TCR and UMI combination in raw reads was more than nine.

Each TCR cDNA molecule bore a unique molecular identifier. TCRdb re-called the 5' RACE reads through MiXCR, storing one row per CDR3 protein. This table holds 20,000 to 25,000 distinct CDR3 sequences, less than 3.5% found once. The source material was PBMCs, sampled at surgery. The TCR comes from a female donor with early-stage non-small cell lung cancer. This chain connects TRBV2 to TRBJ2-1, with D uncertain. The chain's CDR3 is CASSEYPSYNEQFF. CDR3 bases: TGTGCCAGCAGTGAATACCCCTCCTACAATGAGCAGTTCTTC.